These 23 T cell receptor beta chains were all obtained from the same sample, sequenced in a study of cytomegalovirus exposure and HLA in healthy donors (dated by TCRdb to the late 2010s). Library preparation employed the immunoSEQ multiplex PCR assay. Sourced from immuneACCESS, this table was stored by TCRdb with only in-frame sequences that have V and J called. A share of the clones is absent; for the studies checked, an unresolved V gene accounts for under half, and the remainder has no known explanation. Recorded for this sample are 150,000 to 200,000 clones; roughly 96% of them occurred a single time. The ten largest clones capture around 0.9% of the sample. Sequenced: PBMCs. These receptors were collected from a woman younger than 30 in good health and CMV-seronegative.

J is TRBJ2-1 and V is TRBV5-1; 8 bases are shared with TRBD2. With V trimmed by 1 base and J by 4 bases, 10 bases remained unmatched. CDR3 length equals 17 residues. The V gene's germline CDR1 is SGHRS and CDR2 YFSETQ. CDR3 DNA: TGCGCCAGCAGCTTGAGGTTACCGGGACTAGGGTACAATGAGCAGTTCTTC. Its translation is CASSLRLPGLGYNEQFF. Combining the CDR3 with reference TRBV5-1 and TRBJ2-1 gives the whole variable domain KAGVTQTPRYLIKTRGQQVTLSCSPISGHRSVSWYQQTPGQGLQFLFEYFSETQRNKGNFPGRFSGRQFSNSRSEMNVSTLELGDSALYLCASSLRLPGLGYNEQFFGPGTRLTVL.

J is TRBJ2-7 and V is TRBV6-1, with D perhaps TRBD1 (5 bases). The V gene lost 2 bases and the J gene lost 3 bases, with 20 bases spanning the gap. The CDR3 contains 17 residues. Germline V CDR1 and CDR2: MNHNS, SASEGT. The CDR3 spells CASSELHFEGVSYEQYF. CDR3 in DNA: TGTGCCAGCAGTGAATTACATTTTGAAGGGGTTAGCTACGAGCAGTACTTC.

The chain carries TRBV2 and TRBJ1-1; the D is unclear. The CDR3 is 14 amino acids. CDR1 and CDR2 from the germline V gene are SNHLY and FYNNEI. V was clipped by 7 bases and J by 11 bases, with 23 bases between them. CDR3 protein: CASTPETKGQEAFF. The CDR3 DNA is TGTGCCAGCACCCCCGAGACTAAAGGCCAGGAGGCTTTCTTT.

The chain combines TRBV11-1 with TRBJ2-1; 7 bases match TRBD1. This CDR3 is 15 amino acids long. V lost 5 bases, J lost 0 bases, and 4 bases stayed unmatched. The germline CDR1 and CDR2 sequences are SGHAT and FQDESV (reference sequence). The CDR3 nucleotides read TGTGCCAGCAGCCTGGGACAGAGCTCCTACAATGAGCAGTTCTTC. Its translation: CASSLGQSSYNEQFF.

This clone was detected only once. The V call is TRBV6-1, the J call TRBJ2-2; D is unresolved. The CDR3 length is 14 residues. Germline V CDR1 and CDR2: MNHNS, SASEGT. V shed 6 bases and J shed 1 base, with 9 bases lying between them. The CDR3 loop reads CASRNILNTGELFF. CDR3 coding DNA: TGTGCCAGCAGGAACATTCTGAACACCGGGGAGCTGTTTTTT.

The genes are TRBV19 and TRBJ2-7; 7 nucleotides agree with TRBD1. The CDR3 is 12 amino acids. Germline V CDR1 and CDR2: LNHDA, SQIVND (reference sequence). The J segment lost 4 bases and the V segment lost 7 bases, leaving 4 bases of the junction unmatched. CDR3 amino acids: CASIFRGYEQYF. As DNA, the CDR3 is TGTGCCAGTATCTTCAGGGGGTACGAGCAGTACTTC.

The chain couples TRBV7-3 to TRBJ2-1; 7 nucleotides match TRBD1. Germline V gene lookup returns CDR1 SGHTA and CDR2 FQGTGA. The J segment lost 0 bases and the V segment lost 4 bases, leaving 3 bases of the junction unmatched. CDR3 size: 15 residues. CDR3 DNA sequence: TGTGCCAGCAGCTCCCGGACAGGCTCCTACAATGAGCAGTTCTTC. Amino acid sequence: CASSSRTGSYNEQFF.

The rearrangement uses TRBV29-1 and TRBJ2-7; TRBD2 matches 9 bases. The CDR3 has 13 residues. J gave up 2 bases and V 4 bases, and 3 bases lay outside the gene matches. Germline V gene data show CDR1 as SQVTM and CDR2 as ANQGSEA. Written as DNA, the CDR3 is TGCAGCGTTGGGGGACTAGCAGCCTACGAGCAGTACTTC. It specifies CSVGGLAAYEQYF.

The chain has TRBV30 and TRBJ2-5; possible D gene TRBD2, 6 bases. Germline CDR1 GTSNPN, CDR2 SVGIG (reference sequence). V lost 2 bases, J lost 7 bases, and 17 bases lay in between. This CDR3 has 14 amino acids. CDR3 loop: CAWSLGASGGTQYF. CDR3 bases: TGTGCCTGGAGTCTAGGGGCCTCCGGGGGGACCCAGTACTTC.

The chain links TRBV6-6 to TRBJ1-2, with D possibly matching TRBD1 (6 bases). The germline CDR1 and CDR2 sequences are MNHNY and SVGAGI (reference sequence). This CDR3 has 14 residues. V was cut by 6 bases and J by 4 bases, with 15 bases left in between. CDR3 region: CASSLRDRSYGYTF. In DNA, the CDR3 is TGTGCCAGCAGCCTAAGAGACAGGTCCTATGGCTACACCTTC.

The V and J genes are TRBV6-1 and TRBJ1-2; no definite D call. Trimming removed 2 bases from V and 4 bases from J, with 11 bases in between. The germline V gene has CDR1 MNHNS and CDR2 SASEGT. There are 14 residues in the CDR3. The CDR3 loop is CASSEFGRTYGYTF. As DNA, the CDR3 is TGTGCCAGCAGTGAATTTGGCAGAACCTATGGCTACACCTTC.

The J gene is TRBJ2-7, the V gene TRBV2; 7 bases match TRBD1. This CDR3 is 13 amino acids long. Trimming at V came to 6 bases and at J to 0 bases, leaving 2 bases not matched to a gene. Germline values: CDR1 SNHLY, CDR2 FYNNEI. The CDR3: CASSGQDSYEQYF. The CDR3 DNA reads as TGTGCCAGCAGCGGACAGGACTCCTACGAGCAGTACTTC.

This chain links TRBV7-9 with TRBJ2-3, with D possibly TRBD1 on 6 matching bases. There are 15 residues in the CDR3. Germline-derived CDR1 and CDR2 are SEHNR and FQNEAQ (reference sequence). V was shortened by 5 bases and J by 0 bases, with 12 bases between the two germline ends. The CDR3 DNA is TGTGCCAGCAGCACGAGGACAGAGAGCACAGATACGCAGTATTTT. It specifies CASSTRTESTDTQYF. The whole variable domain, remainder taken from reference TRBV7-9 and TRBJ2-3, is DTGVSQNPRHKITKRGQNVTFRCDPISEHNRLYWYRQTLGQGPEFLTYFQNEAQLEKSRLLSDRFSAERPKGSFSTLEIQRTEQGDSAMYLCASSTRTESTDTQYFGPGTRLTVL.

This clone occurred once. This rearrangement joins TRBV6-5 to TRBJ1-2, with a possible D match to TRBD1 (6 bases). V was cut by 7 bases and J by 5 bases, with 14 bases left in between. Per the germline V gene, CDR1 is MNHEY and CDR2 is SVGAGI. The CDR3 covers 13 residues. CDR3 loop: CASTSGQRYGYTF. The CDR3 bases are TGTGCCAGCACCTCCGGACAGAGGTATGGCTACACCTTC.

The V and J genes are TRBV7-9 and TRBJ2-5, with TRBD2 as a possible D gene (6 bases). Germline V gene lookup returns CDR1 SEHNR and CDR2 FQNEAQ (reference sequence). The CDR3 totals 14 residues. V gave up 1 base and J gave up 4 bases, with 10 bases separating them. In DNA form, the CDR3 reads TGTGCCAGCAGCTTAGGGATTAGCGGAGAGACCCAGTACTTC. Translated, it gives CASSLGISGETQYF. Together with reference TRBV7-9 and TRBJ2-5, the CDR3 gives the full variable domain: DTGVSQNPRHKITKRGQNVTFRCDPISEHNRLYWYRQTLGQGPEFLTYFQNEAQLEKSRLLSDRFSAERPKGSFSTLEIQRTEQGDSAMYLCASSLGISGETQYFGPGTRLLVL.

V and J are TRBV29-1 and TRBJ2-1, with 10 bases matching TRBD2. This CDR3 spans 14 amino acids. Trimming at V came to 3 bases and at J to 4 bases, leaving 3 bases not matched to a gene. Germline assignment: CDR1 SQVTM and CDR2 ANQGSEA. The CDR3 reads CSVDGLAEYNEQFF. DNA of the CDR3: TGCAGCGTTGACGGACTAGCGGAATACAATGAGCAGTTCTTC.

The J gene is TRBJ2-2, the V gene TRBV7-8, with TRBD2 matching 9 bases. Germline trimming cut 2 bases from V and 4 bases from J; bases unmatched to any gene: 17. The germline V gene has CDR1 SGHVS and CDR2 FQNEAQ. There are 20 residues in the CDR3. CDR3 DNA: TGTGCCAGCAGCTTACGGAGACAAGGAAGCGGGGGGCTGGGCACCGGGGAGCTGTTTTTT. Protein sequence: CASSLRRQGSGGLGTGELFF. The variable domain in full, with the rest retrieved from reference TRBV7-8 and TRBJ2-2, is GAGVSQSPRYKVAKRGQDVALRCDPISGHVSLFWYQQALGQGPEFLTYFQNEAQLDKSGLPSDRFFAERPEGSVSTLKIQRTQQEDSAVYLCASSLRRQGSGGLGTGELFFGEGSRLTVL.

This chain joins TRBV6-1 and TRBJ2-1; tentatively, D is TRBD2 (5 bases). V lost 1 base, J lost 0 bases, and 7 bases lay in between. Germline loops: CDR1 MNHNS, CDR2 SASEGT. The CDR3 covers 15 residues. The DNA of the CDR3 is TGTGCCAGCAGTGAAGGGGAGACCTCCTACAATGAGCAGTTCTTC. Protein sequence: CASSEGETSYNEQFF.

The V and J genes are TRBV5-1 and TRBJ1-1; the D gene is possibly TRBD1 (6 bases). CDR1 is SGHRS and CDR2 is YFSETQ in the germline V gene. Trimming stripped 4 bases from V and 2 bases from J, with 12 bases between. This CDR3 region has 14 residues. The CDR3 nucleotides read TGCGCCAGCAGCCGCTCGGGGGGCAACACTGAAGCTTTCTTT. Translation gives CASSRSGGNTEAFF. The variable domain in full, completed from reference TRBV5-1 and TRBJ1-1, reads KAGVTQTPRYLIKTRGQQVTLSCSPISGHRSVSWYQQTPGQGLQFLFEYFSETQRNKGNFPGRFSGRQFSNSRSEMNVSTLELGDSALYLCASSRSGGNTEAFFGQGTRLTVV.

V is TRBV5-4 and J is TRBJ1-6, with 7 bases fitting TRBD1. CDR1 and CDR2 (germline): SGHNT, YYREEE (reference sequence). CDR3 length equals 15 residues. Trimming cost V 4 bases and J 10 bases; bases outside gene matches: 11. CDR3 DNA sequence: TGTGCCAGCAGCCGCGACAGGGTTAGGACGTCACCCCTCCACTTT. It specifies CASSRDRVRTSPLHF. Full variable domain (outside the CDR3, taken from reference TRBV5-4 and TRBJ1-6): ETGVTQSPTHLIKTRGQQVTLRCSSQSGHNTVSWYQQALGQGPQFIFQYYREEENGRGNFPPRFSGLQFPNYSSELNVNALELDDSALYLCASSRDRVRTSPLHFGNGTRLTVT.

The chain combines TRBV6-5 with TRBJ2-3; TRBD2 aligns across 8 bases. The CDR3 is 14 residues long. J lost 6 bases, V lost 4 bases, and 6 bases had no gene match. CDR1 is MNHEY, CDR2 SVGAGI, per germline. As DNA, the CDR3 is TGTGCCAGCAGTTCTAGCCGGGGGGGCGATACGCAGTATTTT. This gives the protein CASSSSRGGDTQYF.

This clone has just one count. Written as DNA, the CDR3 is TGCGCCAGCAGCTTTTGGGAGGCCACCGGGGAGCTGTTTTTT. This gives the protein CASSFWEATGELFF. The rearrangement joins TRBV5-1 to TRBJ2-2; D might be TRBD2 (6 bases). Germline CDR1 and CDR2: SGHRS and YFSETQ. The CDR3 contains 14 residues. Trimming removed 2 bases from V and 4 bases from J, with 9 bases in between.

The chain recombines TRBV7-9 with TRBJ2-7, with TRBD2 as a possible D gene (6 bases). This CDR3 spans 15 amino acids. Trimming took off 5 bases at V and 0 bases at J, with 14 bases between the two ends. Germline V gene data show CDR1 as SEHNR and CDR2 as FQNEAQ (reference sequence). DNA for the CDR3: TGTGCCAGCAGCCTGGGACTTTCGAGCTCCTACGAGCAGTACTTC. Protein: CASSLGLSSSYEQYF.